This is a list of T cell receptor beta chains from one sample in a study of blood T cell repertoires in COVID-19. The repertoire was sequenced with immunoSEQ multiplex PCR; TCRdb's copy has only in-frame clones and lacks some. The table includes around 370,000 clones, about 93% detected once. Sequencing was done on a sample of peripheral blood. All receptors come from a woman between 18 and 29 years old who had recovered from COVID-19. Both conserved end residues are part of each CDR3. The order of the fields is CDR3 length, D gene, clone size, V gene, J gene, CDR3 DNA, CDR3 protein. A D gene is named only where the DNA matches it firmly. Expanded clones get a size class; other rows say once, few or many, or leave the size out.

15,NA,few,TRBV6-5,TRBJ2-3,TGTGCCAGCAGTAAAAACCCGGGAAGCACAGATACGCAGTATTTT,CASSKNPGSTDTQYF
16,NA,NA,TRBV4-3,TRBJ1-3,TGCGCCAGCAGCCAAACCGACGGGTTCTCTGGAAACACCATATATTTT,CASSQTDGFSGNTIYF
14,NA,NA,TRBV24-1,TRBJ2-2,TGTGCCACCAGTGAGTCAGGTATCACCGGGGAGCTGTTTTTT,CATSESGITGELFF
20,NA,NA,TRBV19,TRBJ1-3,TGTGCCAGTAGTATGATTCGACAGTTGCACCGCTTTCTCTCTGGAAACACCATATATTTT,CASSMIRQLHRFLSGNTIYF
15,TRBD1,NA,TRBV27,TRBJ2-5,TGTGCCAGCAGTCCCCGGACAGGGGTCGGGGAGACCCAGTACTTC,CASSPRTGVGETQYF
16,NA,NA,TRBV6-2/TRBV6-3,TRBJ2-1,TGTGCCAGCAGTTACCGGGGACTATTAGGGGGCAATGAGCAGTTCTTC,CASSYRGLLGGNEQFF
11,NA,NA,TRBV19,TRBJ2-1,TGTGCCAGTACGGGTGGAGGTGAGCAGTTCTTC,CASTGGGEQFF
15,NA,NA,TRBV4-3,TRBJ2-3,TGCGCCAGCAGCCAAGATCATTTGGCTACAGATACGCAGTATTTT,CASSQDHLATDTQYF
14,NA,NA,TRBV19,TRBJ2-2,TGTGCCAGTAGTAGGGGCTCAAGCACCGGGGAGCTGTTTTTT,CASSRGSSTGELFF
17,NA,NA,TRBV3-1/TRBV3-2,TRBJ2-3,TGTGCCAGCAGCCATGTCGCTAGCGAAATTAGCACAGATACGCAGTATTTT,CASSHVASEISTDTQYF
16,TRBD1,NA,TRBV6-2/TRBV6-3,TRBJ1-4,TGTGCCAGCAGACCTCGACAGGGTTCGATTAATGAAAAACTGTTTTTT,CASRPRQGSINEKLFF
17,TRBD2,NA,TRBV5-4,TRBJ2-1,TGTGCCAGCAGCTTGGTACTAGCGGCCCCCCAATACAATGAGCAGTTCTTC,CASSLVLAAPQYNEQFF
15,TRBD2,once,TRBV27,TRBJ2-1,TGTGCCAGCAGTTTAGCCGCTAGCGGCTACAATGAGCAGTTCTTC,CASSLAASGYNEQFF
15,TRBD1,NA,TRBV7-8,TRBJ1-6,TGTGCCAGCAGCCTGCGGGGACAGGGCGATTCACCCCTCCACTTT,CASSLRGQGDSPLHF
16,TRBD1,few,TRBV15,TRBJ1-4,TGTGCCACCAGCAGCAAACCGGACAGGGGGCGTGAAAAACTGTTTTTT,CATSSKPDRGREKLFF
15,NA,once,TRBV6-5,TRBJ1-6,TGTGCCAGCAGTTACTCGTTAAACAGGGATTCACCCCTCCACTTT,CASSYSLNRDSPLHF
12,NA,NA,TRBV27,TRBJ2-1,TGTGCCAGCAGTTTCCCTGGAGGTGAGCAGTTCTTC,CASSFPGGEQFF
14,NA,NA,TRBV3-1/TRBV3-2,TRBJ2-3,TGTGCCAGCAGCCACCCCCCTAGCACAGATACGCAGTATTTT,CASSHPPSTDTQYF
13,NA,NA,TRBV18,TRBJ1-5,TGTGCCAGCTCACCTGTCCCTCTTGAGCCCCAGCATTTT,CASSPVPLEPQHF
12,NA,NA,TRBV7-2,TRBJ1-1,TGTGCCAGCAGCTTAGCAGGGGTAGAAGCTTTCTTT,CASSLAGVEAFF
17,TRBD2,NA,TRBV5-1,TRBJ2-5,TGCGCCAGCAGCTCTGGACTAGCGGGAGGCTACCAAGAGACCCAGTACTTC,CASSSGLAGGYQETQYF
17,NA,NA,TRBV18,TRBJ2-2,TGTGCCAGCTCACCGCGCGGAAATCGGGTTGGGTCCGGGGAGCTGTTTTTT,CASSPRGNRVGSGELFF
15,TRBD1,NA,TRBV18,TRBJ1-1,TGTGCCAGCTCACCACCGGAGGGGGCGGGTACTGAAGCTTTCTTT,CASSPPEGAGTEAFF
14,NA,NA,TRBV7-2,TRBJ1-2,TGTGCCAGCAGCCCCTCAGGCAGCAACTATGGCTACACCTTC,CASSPSGSNYGYTF
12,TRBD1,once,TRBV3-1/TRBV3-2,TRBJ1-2,TGTGCCAGCAGCCGCGGGACAGGGGCCTACACCTTC,CASSRGTGAYTF
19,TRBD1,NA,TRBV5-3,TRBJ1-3,TGTGCCAGAAGCCCTCCCGAGGAGGACAGGCAAGACTCTGGAAACACCATATATTTT,CARSPPEEDRQDSGNTIYF
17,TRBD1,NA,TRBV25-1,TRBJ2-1,TGTGCCAGCAGTGAATCCGACAGGGGAGGCTCCTACAATGAGCAGTTCTTC,CASSESDRGGSYNEQFF
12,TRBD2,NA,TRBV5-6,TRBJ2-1,TGTGCCAGCAGCTCGGGGGGACGGGGGCAGTTCTTC,CASSSGGRGQFF
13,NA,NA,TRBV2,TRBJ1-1,TGTGCCAGCAGGAGGGACACGAACACTGAAGCTTTCTTT,CASRRDTNTEAFF
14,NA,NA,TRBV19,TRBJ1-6,TGTGCCAGTATCGCGGCAGGGCCTCAGTCACCCCTCCACTTT,CASIAAGPQSPLHF
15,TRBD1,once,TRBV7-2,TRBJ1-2,TGTGCCAGCAGCAAATTTGAGGGACAGAACTATGGCTACACCTTC,CASSKFEGQNYGYTF
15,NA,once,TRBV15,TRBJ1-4,TGTGCCACCAGCGGCCTGATTGCAACTAATGAAAAACTGTTTTTT,CATSGLIATNEKLFF
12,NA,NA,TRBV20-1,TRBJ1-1,TGCAGTGCTAGTCCCGTCAGTACTGAAGCTTTCTTT,CSASPVSTEAFF
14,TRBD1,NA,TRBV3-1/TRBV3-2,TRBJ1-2,TGTGCCAGCAGCCAAGCGGACAGGGGTTATGGCTACACCTTC,CASSQADRGYGYTF
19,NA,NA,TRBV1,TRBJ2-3,TGCACCAGCAGCCAAGATCCCAGCGGGAGGAGTTTGTCCAAAGGCACGCAGTATTTT,CTSSQDPSGRSLSKGTQYF
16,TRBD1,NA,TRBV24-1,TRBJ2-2,TGTGCCACCAGTGACCAAGACAGGGGCTACGCCGGGGAGCTGTTTTTT,CATSDQDRGYAGELFF
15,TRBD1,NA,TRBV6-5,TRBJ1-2,TGTGCCAGCAGCCGACCGGGACAGGGGTTCTATGGCTACACCTTC,CASSRPGQGFYGYTF
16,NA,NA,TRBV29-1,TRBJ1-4,TGCAGCGTTGAAGATATCCGGGGAGCACCCGCTGATGGTCTGTTTTTT,CSVEDIRGAPADGLFF
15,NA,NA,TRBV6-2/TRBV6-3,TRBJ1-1,TGTGCCAGCAGTTCCGTTCTTCGGGGGAGCACTGAAGCTTTCTTT,CASSSVLRGSTEAFF
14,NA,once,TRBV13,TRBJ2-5,TGTGCCAGCAGCTTATTTGCGGCCCGGGAGACCCAGTACTTC,CASSLFAARETQYF
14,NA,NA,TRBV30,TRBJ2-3,TGTGCCTGGAGTGTAGGCCCGGAGCAAGATACGCAGTATTTT,CAWSVGPEQDTQYF
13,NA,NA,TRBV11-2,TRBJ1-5,TGTGCCAGCAGCTCCAGGGAGGACCAGCCCCAGCATTTT,CASSSREDQPQHF